One sample yielded the 27 T cell receptor beta chains listed below, sequenced in a study of T-cell memory formation after mild COVID-19. From the 5' RACE reads, TCRdb called clonotypes with MiXCR, one entry per CDR3 protein. The sample has approximately 560,000 distinct CDR3 sequences; around 15% are singletons. Sequencing was done on a sample of PBMCs or a T cell subset sorted from them (not recorded which). The receptors derive from an adult woman who had mild COVID-19 (a few samples of this study predate the infection). Cell type and time point are not known.

This chain joins TRBV6-5 and TRBJ1-2, with a possible D match to TRBD1 (5 bases). The CDR3 contains 14 residues. CDR1 MNHEY and CDR2 SVGAGI come from the germline V gene. V shed 2 bases and J shed 3 bases, with 10 bases lying between them. The CDR3 loop reads CASSYDQGYYGYTF. CDR3 nucleotide sequence: TGTGCCAGCAGTTACGATCAGGGTTACTATGGCTACACCTTC.

The J gene is TRBJ1-1, the V gene TRBV12-3 or TRBV12-4; D might be TRBD1 (5 bases). V was clipped by 5 bases and J by 5 bases, with 15 bases between them. This CDR3 contains 14 residues. The CDR3 reads CASSDSGGGTEAFF. CDR3 DNA sequence: TGTGCCAGCAGTGACTCTGGGGGGGGGACTGAAGCTTTCTTT.

This clonotype was picked up many times. This chain connects TRBV7-3 to TRBJ1-1; 7 nucleotides line up with TRBD1. CDR1 and CDR2 (germline): SGHTA, FQGTGA. The CDR3 covers 13 residues. With V trimmed by 5 bases and J by 3 bases, 3 bases remained unmatched. For the CDR3, the DNA is TGTGCCAGCAGCAAACAGGGGTACACTGAAGCTTTCTTT. This codes for CASSKQGYTEAFF.

This clonotype was seen more than once but under ten times. The V gene is TRBV12-3 or TRBV12-4, the J gene TRBJ2-7, with D possibly being TRBD2 (6 bases). The CDR3 sequence is 12 residues long. Deletions cut 5 bases from V and 4 bases from J, with 9 bases between. The CDR3: CASSIRGYEQYF. CDR3 bases: TGTGCCAGCAGTATCCGGGGGTACGAGCAGTACTTC.

This clonotype was detected once. CDR3 protein: CASSSLGRGTGSGYTF. The CDR3 bases are TGTGCCAGCAGCTCCCTCGGGCGGGGTACAGGGTCTGGCTACACCTTC. J is TRBJ1-2 and V is TRBV7-6; D may be TRBD1 (6 bases). V was trimmed by 4 bases and J by 7 bases, leaving 22 bases between them. This CDR3 spans 16 amino acids. Germline-derived CDR1 and CDR2 are SGHVS and FNYEAQ.

The chain uses TRBV5-5 and TRBJ1-2, with 7 bases identical to TRBD1. J was trimmed by 10 bases and V by 3 bases; bases with no gene match: 12. CDR1 is SGHKS and CDR2 is YYEKEE in the germline V gene (reference sequence). The length of the CDR3 is 14 residues. CDR3 nucleotides: TGTGCCAGCAGCTCCTGGACAGGCACTCTGGACTACACCTTC. Translated: CASSSWTGTLDYTF.

The rearrangement joins TRBV2 to TRBJ1-2, with 12 bases matching TRBD1. The CDR3 loop spans 17 amino acids. With V trimmed by 1 base and J by 6 bases, 9 bases remained unmatched. Germline V gives CDR1 SNHLY, CDR2 FYNNEI. The chain's CDR3 is CASSEGGGQGARNGYTF. In DNA form, the CDR3 reads TGTGCCAGCAGTGAAGGCGGGGGACAGGGGGCTCGTAATGGCTACACCTTC.

This clonotype has just a few counts. This sequence joins TRBV5-5 and TRBJ2-3; D not resolved. This CDR3 is built from 16 residues. V lost 0 bases, J lost 0 bases, and 11 bases lay in between. Looked up from germline, CDR1 is SGHKS and CDR2 is YYEKEE (reference sequence). The CDR3 loop reads CASSLAAQSSTDTQYF. The CDR3 nucleotides read TGTGCCAGCAGCTTGGCCGCACAGAGTAGCACAGATACGCAGTATTTT.

CDR3 loop: CSARDFLDNQETQYF. The CDR3 nucleotides are TGCAGTGCTAGAGACTTCCTGGACAACCAAGAGACCCAGTACTTC. The chain combines TRBV20-1 with TRBJ2-5, with D possibly matching TRBD1 (5 bases). The CDR3 has 15 residues. The germline V gene encodes CDR1 DFQATT and CDR2 SNEGSKA (reference sequence). The germline V and J ends were trimmed by 0 bases and 0 bases, with 11 bases remaining between them.

There are many counts of this clonotype. CDR3 amino acids: CATNRDRDEQYF. The CDR3 bases are TGTGCCACCAATCGGGACAGGGACGAGCAGTACTTC. This chain joins TRBV10-3 and TRBJ2-7; 9 bases are a match to TRBD1. The CDR3 spans 12 residues. V was pared by 10 bases and J by 5 bases, with 6 bases of the junction left unmatched. Germline assignment: CDR1 ENHRY and CDR2 SYGVKD.

The chain joins TRBV12-3 or TRBV12-4 to TRBJ1-6, with 8 bases that match TRBD1. Trimming at V came to 3 bases and at J to 0 bases, leaving 1 base not matched to a gene. This CDR3 has 16 amino acids. This CDR3 reads CASSLDRVSYNSPLHF. In DNA form, the CDR3 reads TGTGCCAGCAGTTTGGACAGGGTCTCCTATAATTCACCCCTCCACTTT.

V and J are TRBV4-3 and TRBJ2-1; D is possibly TRBD1 (6 bases). V lost 4 bases and J 2 bases, leaving 12 bases between the germline ends. This CDR3 has 15 residues. Per the germline V gene, CDR1 is LGHNA and CDR2 is YSLEER. The CDR3 sequence: CASSLLTGTYNEQFF. In DNA form, the CDR3 reads TGCGCCAGCAGCCTTCTGACAGGAACCTACAATGAGCAGTTCTTC.

This chain uses TRBV4-1 with TRBJ1-1; 9 positions agree with TRBD1. The trim removed 1 base at V and 11 bases at J, leaving 11 bases unmatched. The CDR3 runs 15 residues. Germline lookup yields CDR1 MGHRA and CDR2 YSYEKL. The DNA of the CDR3 is TGCGCCAGCAGCCAAGGGACAGGGGCTCCCGTGGGGGCTTTCTTT. As protein: CASSQGTGAPVGAFF.

This clonotype was seen only a few times. The rearrangement links TRBV12-3 or TRBV12-4 to TRBJ2-7; a possible D gene is TRBD1 (6 bases). V gave up 5 bases and J gave up 5 bases, with 19 bases separating them. The CDR3 runs 15 residues. The CDR3 here is CASSPSQYRVHEQYF. The CDR3 region has the DNA TGTGCCAGCAGTCCTTCCCAATACAGGGTCCACGAGCAGTACTTC.

V gene TRBV4-3 combines with J gene TRBJ2-6; D gene uncertain. Trimming removed 0 bases at V and 1 base at J, with 7 bases between. CDR1 and CDR2 from the germline V gene are LGHNA and YSLEER. CDR3 length: 16 amino acids. CDR3 bases: TGCGCCAGCAGCCAAGATCGATTATCTGGGGCCAACGTCCTGACTTTC. It yields the protein CASSQDRLSGANVLTF.

This clonotype was detected a few times. The chain uses TRBV6-1 and TRBJ1-2; D uncertain. V lost 2 bases and J lost 5, with 6 bases in between. Germline CDR1 and CDR2: MNHNS and SASEGT. There are 12 residues in the CDR3. The CDR3 sequence is CASSELSYGYTF. DNA for the CDR3: TGTGCCAGCAGTGAATTGTCTTATGGCTACACCTTC.

This clonotype has only a few counts. The J gene is TRBJ2-5, the V gene TRBV14; TRBD1 aligns across 8 bases. The germline CDR1 and CDR2 sequences are SGHDN and FVKESK. V lost 0 bases, J lost 3 bases, and 6 bases stayed unmatched. This CDR3 has 16 residues. The CDR3 bases are TGTGCCAGCAGCCAAGAGTCGGGACAGGTGAAAGAGACCCAGTACTTC. Translation gives CASSQESGQVKETQYF. Supplemented by reference TRBV14 and TRBJ2-5, the full variable domain reads EAGVTQFPSHSVIEKGQTVTLRCDPISGHDNLYWYRRVMGKEIKFLLHFVKESKQDESGMPNNRFLAERTGGTYSTLKVQPAELEDSGVYFCASSQESGQVKETQYFGPGTRLLVL.

The rearrangement links TRBV2 to TRBJ1-1; the D is unclear. V lost 3 bases and J 1 base, leaving 15 bases between the germline ends. This CDR3 is built from 16 residues. CDR1 is SNHLY and CDR2 is FYNNEI in the germline V gene. The CDR3 sequence is CASSEKGREGNTEAFF. The CDR3 bases are TGTGCCAGCAGTGAGAAAGGGAGGGAAGGGAACACTGAAGCTTTCTTT.

The sample holds a few counts of this clonotype. The chain combines TRBV7-2 with TRBJ2-1; D is unresolved. In germline, CDR1 is SGHTA, CDR2 FQGNSA. The ends were cut back, 5 bases at V and 8 bases at J, with 7 bases in the middle. This CDR3 has 11 amino acids. The CDR3 coding sequence is TGTGCCAGCAGCCCGGTAGATGAGCAGTTCTTC. Protein: CASSPVDEQFF.

V usage is TRBV7-9 and J usage is TRBJ2-1, with 12 positions matching TRBD2. Germline CDR1 reads SEHNR; CDR2 reads FQNEAQ (reference sequence). The CDR3 consists of 16 residues. J gave up 6 bases and V 2 bases, and 5 bases lay outside the gene matches. The CDR3 loop is CASSLTTSGGFNEQFF. The CDR3 region has the DNA TGTGCCAGCAGCTTAACGACTAGCGGGGGATTCAATGAGCAGTTCTTC. Based on the CDR3 plus reference TRBV7-9 and TRBJ2-1, the full variable domain is DTGVSQNPRHKITKRGQNVTFRCDPISEHNRLYWYRQTLGQGPEFLTYFQNEAQLEKSRLLSDRFSAERPKGSFSTLEIQRTEQGDSAMYLCASSLTTSGGFNEQFFGPGTRLTVL.

This clonotype has a handful of counts. The chain uses TRBV7-2 and TRBJ2-7; TRBD2 agrees at 12 bases. The CDR3 is 16 residues long. Trimming at V came to 5 bases and at J to 3 bases, leaving 8 bases not matched to a gene. CDR1 and CDR2 from the germline V gene are SGHTA and FQGNSA. The CDR3: CASSPSRLAGDYEQYF. CDR3 coding DNA: TGTGCCAGCAGCCCGAGCCGACTAGCGGGAGACTACGAGCAGTACTTC.

The V and J genes are TRBV12-3 or TRBV12-4 and TRBJ2-1; the D gene is possibly TRBD2 (5 bases). The CDR3 extends over 17 amino acids. The V and J ends lost 0 bases and 8 bases respectively, with 20 bases between them. Here the CDR3 DNA reads TGTGCCAGCAGTTTAGCGGGAGATAACCCCGGAATCGATGAGCAGTTCTTC. Encoded protein: CASSLAGDNPGIDEQFF.

The rearrangement links TRBV7-9 to TRBJ2-5; D ambiguous. This CDR3 comprises 14 residues. Trimming pared 5 bases from V and 3 bases from J, leaving 13 bases between. The germline V gene has CDR1 SEHNR and CDR2 FQNEAQ (reference sequence). CDR3 nucleotide sequence: TGTGCCAGCAGCCCTCCGGGCTTCGAAGAGACCCAGTACTTC. Residues: CASSPPGFEETQYF.

This clonotype was recorded a few times. This rearrangement joins TRBV29-1 to TRBJ2-5, with TRBD1 matching 8 bases. The germline V gene has CDR1 SQVTM and CDR2 ANQGSEA. This CDR3 is 13 amino acids long. V lost 5 bases and J lost 5; bases outside the gene matches: 7. Here the CDR3 reads CSVLTGDVETQYF. CDR3 DNA: TGCAGCGTTTTGACAGGGGATGTGGAGACCCAGTACTTC.

This clonotype was recorded at least ten times. The chain joins TRBV5-1 to TRBJ2-2; the D is unclear. There are 15 residues in the CDR3. Germline loops: CDR1 SGHRS, CDR2 YFSETQ. V was cut by 1 base and J by 4 bases, with 11 bases left in between. The CDR3 protein is CASSLKPSGTGELFF. The CDR3 DNA reads as TGCGCCAGCAGCTTGAAACCCTCGGGCACCGGGGAGCTGTTTTTT.

This clonotype was seen only a few times. This chain connects TRBV29-1 to TRBJ1-2; 8 bases agree with TRBD1. V lost 6 bases to trimming and J lost 6 bases; unmatched junction nucleotides: 3. Germline V gene sequence: CDR1 SQVTM, CDR2 ANQGSEA. The CDR3 is 11 amino acids. In nucleotides, the CDR3 is TGCAGCGTGCAGGGGGCCGATGGCTACACCTTC. This codes for CSVQGADGYTF.

A few counts support this clonotype. This sequence joins TRBV21-1 and TRBJ2-3; no DNA check was done on the table's D call, TRBD2. TRBV21-1 is a pseudogene. The length of the CDR3 is 15 residues. The CDR3 DNA reads TGTGCCAGCAGCAAACTAGCGGGGTGCACAGATACGCAGTATTTT. Amino acid sequence: CASSKLAGCTDTQYF.